The T cell receptor (beta chain) under discussion was sequenced for a study of blood T cell repertoires in COVID-19. Some clones are missing from TCRdb's copy, which holds only in-frame ones; the method was immunoSEQ multiplex PCR. The table includes approximately 410,000 clones, roughly 85% detected once. Trimming cost V 2 bases and J 1 base; bases outside gene matches: 5. The CDR3 loop spans 18 amino acids. Germline assignment: CDR1 MNHEY and CDR2 SVGEGT. The gene calls are TRBV6-2 or TRBV6-3 and TRBJ2-6, with 10 bases that match TRBD1. Input material: peripheral blood. This sequence was found in a woman in her 30s with active or convalescent COVID-19. The CDR3 here is CASSYPGTGASGANVLTF. The CDR3 DNA is TGTGCCAGCAGTTACCCTGGGACAGGGGCGTCTGGGGCCAACGTCCTGACTTTC.